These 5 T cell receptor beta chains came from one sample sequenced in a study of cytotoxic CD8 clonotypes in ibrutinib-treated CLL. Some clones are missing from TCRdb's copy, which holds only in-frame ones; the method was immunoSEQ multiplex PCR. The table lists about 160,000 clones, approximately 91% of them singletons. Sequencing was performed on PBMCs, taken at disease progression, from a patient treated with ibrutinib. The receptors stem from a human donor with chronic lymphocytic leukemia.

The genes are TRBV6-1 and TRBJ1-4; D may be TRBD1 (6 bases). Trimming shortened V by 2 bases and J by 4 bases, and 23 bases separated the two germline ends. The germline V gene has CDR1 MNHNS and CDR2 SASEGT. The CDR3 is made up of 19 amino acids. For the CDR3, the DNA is TGTGCCAGCAGTGAAAAGGGCCGGGAGACAGGCCGTTTTAATGAAAAACTGTTTTTT. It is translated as CASSEKGRETGRFNEKLFF.

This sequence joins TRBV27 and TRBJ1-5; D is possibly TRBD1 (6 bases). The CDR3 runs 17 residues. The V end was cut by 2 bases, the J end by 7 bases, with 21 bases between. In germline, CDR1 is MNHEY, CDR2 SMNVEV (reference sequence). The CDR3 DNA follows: TGTGCCAGCAGTTTAGGGTGGAAAGGGGGGTGGAGGCAGCCCCAGCATTTT. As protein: CASSLGWKGGWRQPQHF.

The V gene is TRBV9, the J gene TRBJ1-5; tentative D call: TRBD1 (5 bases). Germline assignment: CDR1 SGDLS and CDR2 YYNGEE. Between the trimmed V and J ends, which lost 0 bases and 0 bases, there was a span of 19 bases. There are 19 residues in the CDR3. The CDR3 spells CASSVGRGPTIYSNQPQHF. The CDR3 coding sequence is TGTGCCAGCAGCGTAGGGCGGGGCCCCACGATTTATAGCAATCAGCCCCAGCATTTT.

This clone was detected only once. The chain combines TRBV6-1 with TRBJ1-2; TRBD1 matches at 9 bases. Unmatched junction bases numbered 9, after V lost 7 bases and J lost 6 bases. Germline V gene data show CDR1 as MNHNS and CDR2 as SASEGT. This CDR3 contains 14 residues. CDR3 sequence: CASNHDRGVNGYTF. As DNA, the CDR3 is TGTGCCAGCAACCACGACAGGGGGGTCAATGGCTACACCTTC.

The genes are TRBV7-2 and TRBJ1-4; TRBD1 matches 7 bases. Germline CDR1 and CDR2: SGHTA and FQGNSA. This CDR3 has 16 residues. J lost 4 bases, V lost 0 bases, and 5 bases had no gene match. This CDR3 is CASSLAGGGRNEKLFF. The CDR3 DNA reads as TGTGCCAGCAGCTTAGCAGGGGGCGGTCGTAATGAAAAACTGTTTTTT.